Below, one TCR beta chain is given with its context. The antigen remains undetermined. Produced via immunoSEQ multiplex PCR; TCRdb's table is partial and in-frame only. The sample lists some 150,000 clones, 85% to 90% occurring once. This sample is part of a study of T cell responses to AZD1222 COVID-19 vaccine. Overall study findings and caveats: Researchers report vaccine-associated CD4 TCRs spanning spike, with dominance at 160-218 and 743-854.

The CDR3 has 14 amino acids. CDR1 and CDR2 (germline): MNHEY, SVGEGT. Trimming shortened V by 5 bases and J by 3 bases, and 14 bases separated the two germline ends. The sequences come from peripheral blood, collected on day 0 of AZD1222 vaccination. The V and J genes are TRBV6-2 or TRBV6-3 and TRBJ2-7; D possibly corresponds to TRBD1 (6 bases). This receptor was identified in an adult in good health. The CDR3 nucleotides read TGTGCCAGCAGTCTTCGGGACATACACTACGAGCAGTACTTC. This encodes CASSLRDIHYEQYF.